One sample yielded the 25 T cell receptor beta chains listed below, sequenced in a study of beta chain features in type 1 diabetes. Their target antigens are unknown. The sequenced template was cDNA made from the entire isolated RNA. Profiled with immunoSEQ multiplex PCR; TCRdb holds only in-frame clones, not every one. Among 300,000 to 350,000 clones listed, approximately 9.9% were seen once. Study-wide results and limits: Type 1 diabetes patients showed a moderate but significant shortening of TCRB CDR3s in all four CD4+ subsets.

The specimen sequenced was central memory CD4+ T cells from blood. Receptor source: a man between 25 and 39 years old with type 1 diabetes.

This clone has a handful of counts. V is TRBV27 and J is TRBJ2-2; D is perhaps TRBD2 (6 bases). Per the germline V gene, CDR1 is MNHEY and CDR2 is SMNVEV (reference sequence). The CDR3 is 13 residues long. V was shortened by 7 bases and J by 7 bases, with 13 bases between the two germline ends. The CDR3 bases are TGTGCCAGCACCCTTTGGGGGGTCGGGGAGCTGTTTTTT. Amino acid sequence: CASTLWGVGELFF.

In its sample, this clone was seen many times. The chain joins TRBV2 to TRBJ1-1; 7 bases are a match to TRBD1. Germline values: CDR1 SNHLY, CDR2 FYNNEI. The CDR3 totals 15 residues. After removal of 3 bases from V and 5 bases from J, the junction contained 9 bases not matched to a gene. The CDR3 coding sequence is TGTGCCAGCAGTGATGGGACAGTGGTGGAAACTGAAGCTTTCTTT. Its protein is CASSDGTVVETEAFF.

J is TRBJ2-3 and V is TRBV7-2; weak D call: TRBD2 (6 bases). Germline assignment: CDR1 SGHTA and CDR2 FQGNSA. The CDR3 loop spans 13 amino acids. V was pared by 5 bases and J by 5 bases, with 11 bases between. The CDR3 bases are TGTGCCAGCAGCCGTAGCGGAGAAGATACGCAGTATTTT. It encodes CASSRSGEDTQYF.

This clone was counted ten times or more. The V and J genes are TRBV11-2 and TRBJ2-2; no reliable D call. Germline lookup yields CDR1 SGHAT and CDR2 FQNNGV. The CDR3 is made up of 11 amino acids. Trimming removed 4 bases from V and 9 bases from J, with 6 bases in between. CDR3: CASSSRRELFF. The CDR3 DNA is TGTGCCAGCAGCTCGAGGAGGGAGCTGTTTTTT.

This clone was seen more than once but under ten times. V usage is TRBV6-6 and J usage is TRBJ2-1; 11 bases agree with TRBD1. Per germline, CDR1 MNHNY and CDR2 SVGAGI (reference sequence). J was trimmed by 4 bases and V by 6 bases; bases with no gene match: 8. This CDR3 has 16 residues. The CDR3 protein is CASRDYGTGGYNEQFF. The CDR3 DNA follows: TGTGCCAGCAGAGACTACGGGACAGGGGGATACAATGAGCAGTTCTTC.

This clone has a handful of counts. This chain uses TRBV7-2 with TRBJ2-3, with 7 nucleotides matching TRBD1. V lost 6 bases and J lost 4; bases outside the gene matches: 7. The CDR3 covers 14 residues. In germline, CDR1 is SGHTA, CDR2 FQGNSA. CDR3 sequence: CASRTGFRPDTQYF. Written as DNA, the CDR3 is TGTGCCAGCAGGACAGGGTTCCGGCCAGATACGCAGTATTTT.

There are many counts of this clone. The V call is TRBV28, the J call TRBJ2-2, with TRBD1 matching 9 bases. Germline assignment: CDR1 MDHEN and CDR2 SYDVKM. Trimming took 5 bases from V and 4 from J; bases not matched to a gene: 14. The CDR3 totals 18 residues. Here the CDR3 DNA reads TGTGCCAGCAGTCCCCAACCGGGACAGGGATTAAGCACCGGGGAGCTGTTTTTT. Translating it yields CASSPQPGQGLSTGELFF.

This clone was recorded a few times. The CDR3 nucleotides read TGTGCCTGGAGCCGGGGCTTTGAGACCCAGTACTTC. Protein sequence: CAWSRGFETQYF. This chain connects TRBV30 to TRBJ2-5; D is perhaps TRBD1 or TRBD2 (5 bases each). The germline V and J ends were trimmed by 3 bases and 5 bases, with 10 bases remaining between them. In germline, CDR1 is GTSNPN, CDR2 SVGIG (reference sequence). CDR3 size: 12 residues.

V is TRBV6-6 and J is TRBJ1-1; D is undetermined. V was clipped by 2 bases and J by 3 bases, with 7 bases between them. The germline V gene encodes CDR1 MNHNY and CDR2 SVGAGI (reference sequence). This CDR3 has 13 residues. CDR3 in DNA: TGTGCCAGCAGTTACAGGTCTGACACTGAAGCTTTCTTT. Residues: CASSYRSDTEAFF.

CDR3 residues: CASTGRREQFF. CDR3 DNA sequence: TGTGCCAGTACAGGGAGACGGGAGCAGTTCTTC. This chain uses TRBV30 with TRBJ2-1, with a tentative D call TRBD1 (6 bases). The V end was cut by 8 bases, the J end by 10 bases, with 15 bases between. This CDR3 has 11 residues. CDR1 is GTSNPN, CDR2 SVGIG, per germline (reference sequence).

This chain joins TRBV7-2 and TRBJ2-5; the D is unclear. Trimming removed 2 bases from V and 3 bases from J, with 13 bases in between. This CDR3 is built from 15 residues. Germline V CDR1 and CDR2: SGHTA, FQGNSA. CDR3 region: CASSLSLREEETQYF. The CDR3 region has the DNA TGTGCCAGCAGCTTAAGTTTGCGCGAAGAAGAGACCCAGTACTTC.

The J gene is TRBJ2-3, the V gene TRBV5-1, with TRBD2 as a possible D gene (6 bases). Per the germline V gene, CDR1 is SGHRS and CDR2 is YFSETQ. V lost 4 bases, J lost 5 bases, and 14 bases lay in between. This CDR3 spans 14 amino acids. CDR3 sequence: CASSQTGTLDTQYF. The DNA for the CDR3 is TGCGCCAGCAGCCAAACCGGGACTTTAGATACGCAGTATTTT.

V gene TRBV6-5 combines with J gene TRBJ1-4; D is uncertain. This CDR3 contains 16 residues. CDR1 is MNHEY and CDR2 is SVGAGI in the germline V gene. Between the trimmed V and J ends, which lost 0 bases and 8 bases, there was a span of 16 bases. CDR3: CASSYSDSSIEEKLFF. CDR3 coding DNA: TGTGCCAGCAGTTACTCCGACTCCTCGATCGAGGAAAAACTGTTTTTT.

This clone was seen a handful of times. The CDR3 reads CASNPGRQGGGNTIYF. The CDR3 DNA reads TGCGCCAGCAACCCGGGGCGACAGGGAGGAGGAAACACCATATATTTT. The V call is TRBV5-1, the J call TRBJ1-3, with TRBD1 identical over 7 bases. The CDR3 length is 16 residues. The germline V gene has CDR1 SGHRS and CDR2 YFSETQ. V dropped 6 bases and J dropped 4; count of bases not matched to a gene: 13.

This clone was found a few times. The genes are TRBV30 and TRBJ2-1, with unresolved D. CDR1 is GTSNPN and CDR2 is SVGIG in the germline V gene (reference sequence). V lost 4 bases to trimming and J lost 6 bases, with 13 bases between them. The CDR3 length is 13 residues. CDR3 bases: TGTGCCTGGAAGGACGACCGTCTCAATGAGCAGTTCTTC. Translating gives CAWKDDRLNEQFF.

This clone was counted a few times. The gene calls are TRBV10-3 and TRBJ1-1; D is undetermined. The germline CDR1 and CDR2 sequences are ENHRY and SYGVKD. Deletions cut 6 bases from V and 3 bases from J, with 14 bases between. This CDR3 has 14 amino acids. CDR3 DNA sequence: TGTGCCATCAGCCAGGTAGGGAGGGACACTGAAGCTTTCTTT. Protein sequence: CAISQVGRDTEAFF.

This chain uses TRBV7-2 with TRBJ1-2, with 7 nucleotides matching TRBD1. The germline V gene encodes CDR1 SGHTA and CDR2 FQGNSA. The CDR3 is 15 residues long. The trim removed 4 bases at V and 1 base at J, leaving 6 bases unmatched. CDR3 residues: CASSSHGTDNYGYTF. In DNA, the CDR3 is TGTGCCAGCAGCTCACATGGGACAGATAACTATGGCTACACCTTC.

This clone has only a few counts. This chain's CDR3 is CASKGGGLTDTQYF. The DNA for the CDR3 is TGTGCCAGCAAAGGCGGGGGCCTCACAGATACGCAGTATTTT. This chain joins TRBV2 and TRBJ2-3; D perhaps matches TRBD2 (7 bases). The CDR3 consists of 14 residues. The V gene's germline CDR1 is SNHLY and CDR2 FYNNEI. V lost 7 bases and J 2 bases, leaving 13 bases between the germline ends.

The J gene is TRBJ1-5, the V gene TRBV29-1; no reliable D call. V was cut by 5 bases and J by 3 bases, with 11 bases left in between. Per the germline V gene, CDR1 is SQVTM and CDR2 is ANQGSEA. The CDR3 length is 13 residues. CDR3 in amino acids: CSVIQGINQPQHF. For the CDR3, the DNA is TGCAGCGTTATTCAAGGGATCAATCAGCCCCAGCATTTT.

The table lists this clone with a few counts. This may be a read error, as it is one base from a much larger clone. This chain links TRBV7-2 with TRBJ1-6, with D maybe TRBD1 (6 bases). The CDR3 consists of 12 residues. Trimming cost V 4 bases and J 14 bases, with 12 bases left between them. CDR1 and CDR2 from the germline V gene are SGHTA and FQGNSA. The chain's CDR3 is CASSSQGMSLHF. The CDR3 bases are TGTGCCAGCAGCTCTCAGGGGATGTCCCTCCACTTT.

V gene TRBV25-1 combines with J gene TRBJ1-3; D is possibly TRBD1 (6 bases). CDR1 and CDR2 from the germline V gene are MGHDK and SYGVNS. The CDR3 is made up of 15 amino acids. V lost 10 bases, J lost 7 bases, and 23 bases lay in between. CDR3 sequence (DNA): TGTGCCACCTCCACCCCAGGGGACATGTCTAACACCATATATTTT. Its protein product is CATSTPGDMSNTIYF.

This clone was picked up a small number of times. The sample carries other DNA sequences with the same CDR3. CDR3 DNA sequence: TGTGCCAGCAGCTTGGGACAGAACACTGAAGCTTTCTTT. Encoded protein: CASSLGQNTEAFF. This chain links TRBV7-9 with TRBJ1-1; a possible D gene is TRBD1 (6 bases). Germline loops: CDR1 SEHNR, CDR2 FQNEAQ (reference sequence). The CDR3 totals 13 residues. V dropped 3 bases and J dropped 1 base, with 6 bases sitting between them.

This chain joins TRBV6-5 and TRBJ2-5; TRBD1 might be the D (6 bases). The CDR3 runs to 15 residues. V dropped 3 bases and J dropped 2 bases, with 13 bases sitting between them. In germline, CDR1 is MNHEY, CDR2 SVGAGI. The CDR3 is CASSYGWGQQETQYF. The CDR3 DNA is TGTGCCAGCAGTTATGGGTGGGGGCAACAAGAGACCCAGTACTTC.

The chain employs TRBV18 and TRBJ2-6; 9 positions agree with TRBD1. Germline V gene lookup returns CDR1 KGHSH and CDR2 LQKENI. This CDR3 comprises 19 residues. J was trimmed by 1 base and V by 3 bases; bases with no gene match: 10. The CDR3 DNA follows: TGTGCCAGCTCACCCGTGTCTGGGACAGGGTCGTCTGGGGCCAACGTCCTGACTTTC. Translating gives CASSPVSGTGSSGANVLTF.

This clone has more than one count but fewer than ten. The rearrangement links TRBV6-6 to TRBJ1-2, with 8 bases that match TRBD1. J lost 8 bases, V lost 6 bases, and 5 bases had no gene match. The CDR3 runs 12 residues. From germline, CDR1 is MNHNY and CDR2 SVGAGI (reference sequence). CDR3 protein: CASSNGDRGYTF. CDR3 in DNA: TGTGCCAGCAGCAACGGGGACAGGGGCTACACCTTC.